The clone carrying this T cell receptor beta chain was found many times. Antigen specificity is unknown. This specimen comes from a study of T cells in Graves' hyperthyroidism and ophthalmopathy. The CDR3 regions of TCR beta were amplified from RNA transcripts. With the HTBI primer set, the TCR CDR3 went through a first round of RT-PCR. TCRdb independently ran MiXCR on the multiplex PCR reads; one entry per CDR3 protein. The table shows around 300,000 distinct CDR3 sequences, with about 15% occurring only once. This CDR3 has 19 residues. The germline V gene encodes CDR1 MDHEN and CDR2 SYDVKM. V trimming: 6 bases; J trimming: 2 bases; junction bases outside the gene matches: 16. Study findings and constraints: Classification by a 13 V-J model distinguished ophthalmopathy from stable hyperthyroidism. Most thyroid clonotypes expanded above 0.001 appeared in blood too.

The chain is built from TRBV28 and TRBJ1-4; 9 bases align to TRBD1. The sample consisted of blood. The TCR was taken from a woman aged 25-40 years with Graves' hyperthyroidism. The CDR3 nucleotides are TGTGCCAGCAGCCCTTCCGGGGGGACAGGGAGCGGCACTAATGAAAAACTGTTTTTT. As protein: CASSPSGGTGSGTNEKLFF.